Reported below is one TCR beta chain. The germline gives CDR1 SGDLS, CDR2 YYNGEE. V dropped 3 bases and J dropped 5 bases, with 4 bases sitting between them. The length of the CDR3 is 11 residues. Libraries were prepared by immunoSEQ multiplex PCR; TCRdb keeps only in-frame clonotypes and omits some of them. This repertoire shows roughly 150,000 clones, approximately 86% found once; its top ten account for less than 2%. This record belongs to a study of control samples from healthy donors and cancer patients. Input material: blood. V gene TRBV9 combines with J gene TRBJ2-3; no firm D call. This clonotype originated in a man aged 18 to 30 in good health. The CDR3 loop reads CASSGLDTQYF. The DNA for the CDR3 is TGTGCCAGCAGCGGATTAGATACGCAGTATTTT.